There are a few counts of the clone carrying this T cell receptor beta chain. What it recognizes is unknown. Trimming shortened V by 5 bases and J by 6 bases, and 14 bases separated the two germline ends. CDR3 length equals 14 residues. A TCRbeta library incorporating unique molecular identifiers was prepared. In TCRdb, the PCR reads were re-called with MiXCR into one record per CDR3 protein. The sample shows 700,000 to 950,000 distinct CDR3 sequences, about 15% of them seen only once. The record originates from a study of T-cell reconstitution after alpha-beta-depleted transplantation in children. Study-wide points: One year after transplant, T-cell counts and diversity came mostly from newly produced T cells. Some patients owed their high day-60 TCRbeta diversity to surviving recipient T cells and thymic progenitors. In patients about two months after transplant, alpha-beta T cells reportedly arose from several hundred expanded graft clones.

The source material was PBMCs, mostly from graft donor cells, sampled 360 days after TCRalphabeta/CD19-depleted stem cell transplant. V is TRBV12-3 or TRBV12-4 and J is TRBJ2-1, with D maybe TRBD1 (6 bases). The sequence came from a male patient between 5 and 17 years old who had a stem cell transplant for acute lymphoblastic leukemia, so the T cells may come from the graft donor. CDR3 nucleotides: TGTGCCAGCAGTGACGACAGGCTAGTCAATGAGCAGTTCTTC. Its translation: CASSDDRLVNEQFF.